This entry features one T cell receptor beta chain sequence. The CDR3 consists of 15 residues. In germline, CDR1 is MDHEN, CDR2 SYDVKM. Deletions cut 5 bases from V and 0 bases from J, with 12 bases between. The entry originates in a study of blood T cell repertoires in COVID-19. Study-level information: Samples of COVID-19 (acute and convalescent) were obtained from the United States, Italy and Spain. PBMCs, B-cell-depleted T cells, or T cells were the source of the cDNA or gDNA that made up the material.

In the source study's methods: Amplification from reference gene primers served as the basis for estimated nucleated cell counts. This table comes from immunoSEQ multiplex PCR, and its TCRdb copy is limited to in-frame clones, with some not included. V, J and clone size are taken as reported in that table, and D and trimming were inferred from the DNA itself. The top ten clones hold under 9% of a sample with 40,000 to 45,000 clones, just over 85% of them seen once. The rearrangement joins TRBV28 to TRBJ2-3, with TRBD1 as a possible D gene (5 bases). This clonotype originated in a man aged 55 to 70 with active COVID-19. Sequenced: peripheral blood. The CDR3 DNA is TGTGCCAGCAGTCCCTGGGGCTCTAGCACAGATACGCAGTATTTT. This gives the protein CASSPWGSSTDTQYF.